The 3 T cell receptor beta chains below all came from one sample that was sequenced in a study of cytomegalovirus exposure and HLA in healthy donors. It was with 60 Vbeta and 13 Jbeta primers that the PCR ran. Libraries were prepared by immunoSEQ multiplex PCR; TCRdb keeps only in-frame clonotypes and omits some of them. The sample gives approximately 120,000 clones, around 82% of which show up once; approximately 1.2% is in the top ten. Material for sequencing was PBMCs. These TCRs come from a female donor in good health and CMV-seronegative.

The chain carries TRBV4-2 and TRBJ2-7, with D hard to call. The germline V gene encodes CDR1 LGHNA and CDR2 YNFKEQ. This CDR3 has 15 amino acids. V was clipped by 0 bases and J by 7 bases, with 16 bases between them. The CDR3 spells CASSQEDTLEREQYF. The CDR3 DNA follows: TGTGCCAGCAGCCAAGAAGATACTCTGGAGAGGGAGCAGTACTTC.

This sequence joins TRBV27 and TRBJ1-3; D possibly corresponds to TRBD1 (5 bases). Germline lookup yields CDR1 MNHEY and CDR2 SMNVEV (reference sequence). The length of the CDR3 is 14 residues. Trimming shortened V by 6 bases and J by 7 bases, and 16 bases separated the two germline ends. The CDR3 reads CASRRGFGTNTIYF. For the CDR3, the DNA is TGTGCCAGCAGACGGGGGTTCGGTACGAACACCATATATTTT.

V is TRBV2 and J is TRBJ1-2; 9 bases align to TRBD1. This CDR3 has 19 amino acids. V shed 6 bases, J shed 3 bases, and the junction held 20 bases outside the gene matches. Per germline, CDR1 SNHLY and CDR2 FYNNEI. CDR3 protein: CASRFAPGDREEGYYGYTF. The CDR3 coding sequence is TGTGCCAGCAGATTCGCCCCGGGGGACAGGGAGGAGGGGTACTATGGCTACACCTTC.